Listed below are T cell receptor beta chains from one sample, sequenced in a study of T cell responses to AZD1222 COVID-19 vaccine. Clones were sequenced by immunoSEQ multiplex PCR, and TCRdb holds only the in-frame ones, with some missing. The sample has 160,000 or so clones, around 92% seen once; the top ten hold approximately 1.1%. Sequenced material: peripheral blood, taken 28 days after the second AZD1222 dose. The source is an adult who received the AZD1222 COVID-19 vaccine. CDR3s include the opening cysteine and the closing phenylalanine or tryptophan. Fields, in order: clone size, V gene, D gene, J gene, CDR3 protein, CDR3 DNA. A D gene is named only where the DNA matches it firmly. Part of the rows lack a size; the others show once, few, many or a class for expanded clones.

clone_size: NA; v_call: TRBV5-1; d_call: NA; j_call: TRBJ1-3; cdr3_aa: CASSPSPSRVTSSSGNTIYF; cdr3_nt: TGCGCCAGCAGCCCCTCGCCCTCCAGGGTTACCTCTAGCTCTGGAAACACCATATATTTT
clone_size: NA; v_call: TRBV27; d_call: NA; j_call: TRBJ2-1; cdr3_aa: CASTDHRNEQFF; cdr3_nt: TGTGCCAGCACCGACCACAGGAATGAGCAGTTCTTC
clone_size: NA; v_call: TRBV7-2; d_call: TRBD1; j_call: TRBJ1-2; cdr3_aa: CASSPRTGSRDGYTF; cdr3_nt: TGTGCCAGCAGCCCTAGGACAGGGAGTAGGGATGGCTACACCTTC
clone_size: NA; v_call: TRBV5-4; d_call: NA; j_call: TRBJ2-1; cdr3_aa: CASRSDFLRIDEQFF; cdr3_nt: TGTGCCAGCAGATCCGACTTTCTTAGAATCGATGAGCAGTTCTTC
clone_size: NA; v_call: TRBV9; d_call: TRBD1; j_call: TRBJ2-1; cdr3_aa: CASSSRKDRVLNEQFF; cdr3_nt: TGTGCCAGCAGCTCTAGAAAGGACAGGGTTTTGAATGAGCAGTTCTTC
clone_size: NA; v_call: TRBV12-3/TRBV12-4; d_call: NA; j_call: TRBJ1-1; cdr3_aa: CASGAFTEAFF; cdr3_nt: TGTGCCAGCGGGGCGTTCACTGAAGCTTTCTTT
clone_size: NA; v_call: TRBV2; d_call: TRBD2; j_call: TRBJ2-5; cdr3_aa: CASNRLAGEETQYF; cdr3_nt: TGTGCCAGCAACAGACTAGCGGGGGAAGAGACCCAGTACTTC
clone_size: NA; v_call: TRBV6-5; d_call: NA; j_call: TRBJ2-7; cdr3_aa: CATDGGPRAYEQYF; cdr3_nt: TGTGCCACCGACGGGGGACCCAGGGCCTACGAGCAGTACTTC
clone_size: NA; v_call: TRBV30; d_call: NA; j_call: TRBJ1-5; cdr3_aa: CAWSAPAGGNQPQHF; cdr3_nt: TGTGCCTGGAGTGCCCCGGCGGGTGGCAATCAGCCCCAGCATTTT
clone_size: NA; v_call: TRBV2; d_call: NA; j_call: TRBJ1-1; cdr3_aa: CASRADMNTEAFF; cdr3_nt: TGTGCCAGCAGGGCAGACATGAACACTGAAGCTTTCTTT
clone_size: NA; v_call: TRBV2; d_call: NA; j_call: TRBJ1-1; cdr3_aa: CASSKGGTEAFF; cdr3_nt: TGTGCCAGCAGTAAAGGGGGGACTGAAGCTTTCTTT
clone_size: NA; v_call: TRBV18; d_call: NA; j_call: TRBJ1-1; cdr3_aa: CASSPFSGAGTEAFF; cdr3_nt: TGTGCCAGCTCACCCTTTTCGGGCGCGGGGACTGAAGCTTTCTTT
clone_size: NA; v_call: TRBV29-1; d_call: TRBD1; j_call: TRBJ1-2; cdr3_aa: CSVEVPGGRGGYTF; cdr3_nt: TGCAGCGTTGAGGTTCCAGGGGGCCGTGGTGGCTACACCTTC
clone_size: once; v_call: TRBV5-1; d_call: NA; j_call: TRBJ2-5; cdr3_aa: CASSPGTQETQYF; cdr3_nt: TGCGCCAGCAGCCCTGGGACCCAAGAGACCCAGTACTTC
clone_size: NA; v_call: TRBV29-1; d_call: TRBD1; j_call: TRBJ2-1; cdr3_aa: CSVEDTGGRYNEQFF; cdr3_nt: TGCAGCGTTGAAGATACAGGGGGCAGGTACAATGAGCAGTTCTTC
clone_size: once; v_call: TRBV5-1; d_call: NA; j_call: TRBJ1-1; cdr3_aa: CASSDGLQGNTEAFF; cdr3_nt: TGCGCCAGCAGCGATGGATTACAGGGTAATACTGAAGCTTTCTTT
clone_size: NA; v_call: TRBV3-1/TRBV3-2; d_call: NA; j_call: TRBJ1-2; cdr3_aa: CASSQDSGVHGYTF; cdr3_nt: TGTGCCAGCAGCCAAGATAGTGGAGTCCATGGCTACACCTTC
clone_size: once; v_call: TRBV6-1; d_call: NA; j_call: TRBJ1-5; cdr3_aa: CASSEGLRGLYQPQHF; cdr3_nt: TGTGCCAGCAGTGAAGGACTTAGGGGTCTCTATCAGCCCCAGCATTTT
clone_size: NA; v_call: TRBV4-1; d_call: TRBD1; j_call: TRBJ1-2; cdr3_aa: CASSQFRTGGRGYTF; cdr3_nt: TGCGCCAGCAGCCAATTTCGGACAGGGGGCCGTGGCTACACCTTC
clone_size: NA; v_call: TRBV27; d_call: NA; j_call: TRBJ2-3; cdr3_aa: CASSWYGADTQYF; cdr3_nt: TGTGCCAGCAGTTGGTACGGGGCAGATACGCAGTATTTT
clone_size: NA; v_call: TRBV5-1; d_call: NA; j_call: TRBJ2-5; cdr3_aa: CASSFQLIYRAGETQYF; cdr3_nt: TGCGCCAGCAGCTTCCAGCTAATATACAGGGCCGGAGAGACCCAGTACTTC
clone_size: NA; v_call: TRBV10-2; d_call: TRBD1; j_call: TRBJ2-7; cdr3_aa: CASGQGGEQYF; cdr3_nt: TGCGCCAGCGGACAGGGGGGCGAGCAGTACTTC
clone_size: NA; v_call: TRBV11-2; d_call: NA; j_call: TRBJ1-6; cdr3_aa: CASSLEGRGVGNSPLHF; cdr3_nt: TGTGCCAGCAGCTTAGAGGGCAGGGGAGTAGGGAATTCACCCCTCCACTTT
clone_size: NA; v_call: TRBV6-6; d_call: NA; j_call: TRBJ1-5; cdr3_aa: CASTIQGSQPQHF; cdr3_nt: TGTGCCAGCACTATACAGGGAAGTCAGCCCCAGCATTTT
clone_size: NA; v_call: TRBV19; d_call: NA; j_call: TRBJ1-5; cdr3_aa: CASSATGSNQPQHF; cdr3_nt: TGTGCCAGTAGCGCTACAGGGTCCAATCAGCCCCAGCATTTT
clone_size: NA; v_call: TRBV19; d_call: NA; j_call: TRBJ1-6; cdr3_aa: CASSIVADRTHNSPLHF; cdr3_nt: TGTGCCAGTAGTATCGTGGCAGACAGGACCCATAATTCACCCCTCCACTTT
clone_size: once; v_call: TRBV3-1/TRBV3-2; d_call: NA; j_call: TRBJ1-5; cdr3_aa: CASSQEGSGGGPQHF; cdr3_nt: TGTGCCAGCAGCCAGGAAGGATCGGGGGGTGGTCCCCAGCATTTT
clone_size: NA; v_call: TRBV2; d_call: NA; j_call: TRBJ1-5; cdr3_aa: CASRGWGGQPQHF; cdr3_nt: TGTGCCAGCCGCGGGTGGGGCGGGCAGCCCCAGCATTTT
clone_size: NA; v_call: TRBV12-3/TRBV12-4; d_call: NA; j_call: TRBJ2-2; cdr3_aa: CASRRGVTGELFF; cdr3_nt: TGTGCCAGCAGAAGGGGTGTCACCGGGGAGCTGTTTTTT
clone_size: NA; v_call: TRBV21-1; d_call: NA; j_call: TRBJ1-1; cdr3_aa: CASSTQGQKSGTEAFF; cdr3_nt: TGTGCCAGCAGCACTCAGGGACAGAAAAGTGGCACTGAAGCTTTCTTT
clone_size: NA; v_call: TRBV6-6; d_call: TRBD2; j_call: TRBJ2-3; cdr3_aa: CASSAGGHTDTQYF; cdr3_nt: TGTGCCAGCAGTGCGGGAGGGCACACAGATACGCAGTATTTT
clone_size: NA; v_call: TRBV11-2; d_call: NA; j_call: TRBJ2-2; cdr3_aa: CASRPSTGELFF; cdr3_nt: TGTGCCAGCAGACCATCGACCGGGGAGCTGTTTTTT
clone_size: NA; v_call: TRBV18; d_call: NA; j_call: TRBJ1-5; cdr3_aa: CASSPEQSNQPQHF; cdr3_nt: TGTGCCAGCTCACCAGAACAGAGCAATCAGCCCCAGCATTTT
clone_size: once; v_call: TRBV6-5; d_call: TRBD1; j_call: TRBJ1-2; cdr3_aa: CASSFRGDGYTF; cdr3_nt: TGTGCCAGCAGTTTCAGGGGGGATGGCTACACCTTC
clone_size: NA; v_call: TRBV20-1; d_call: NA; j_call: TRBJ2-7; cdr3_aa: CSARDWYEQYF; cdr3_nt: TGCAGTGCTAGAGATTGGTACGAGCAGTACTTC
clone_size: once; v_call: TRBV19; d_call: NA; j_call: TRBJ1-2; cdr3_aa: CASTPGPGILTYGYTF; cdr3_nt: TGTGCCAGTACCCCAGGTCCGGGTATCCTAACTTATGGCTACACCTTC
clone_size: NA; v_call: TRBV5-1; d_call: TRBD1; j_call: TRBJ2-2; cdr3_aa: CASSLHGQGATGELFF; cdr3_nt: TGCGCCAGCAGCTTACATGGACAGGGGGCGACCGGGGAGCTGTTTTTT
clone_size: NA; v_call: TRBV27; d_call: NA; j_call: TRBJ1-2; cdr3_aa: CASSLRKTEDRNYGYTF; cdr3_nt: TGTGCCAGCAGTTTGCGTAAAACTGAGGACAGAAACTATGGCTACACCTTC
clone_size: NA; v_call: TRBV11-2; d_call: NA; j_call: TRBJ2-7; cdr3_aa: CASSWSSYEQYF; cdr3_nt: TGTGCCAGCAGCTGGAGCTCCTACGAGCAGTACTTC
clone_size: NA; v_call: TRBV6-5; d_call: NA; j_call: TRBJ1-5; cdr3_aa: CASRLDRISNQPQHF; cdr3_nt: TGTGCCAGCAGACTCGACAGGATTAGCAATCAGCCCCAGCATTTT
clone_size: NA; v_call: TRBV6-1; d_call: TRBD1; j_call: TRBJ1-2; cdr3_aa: CASSRGQGPYGYTF; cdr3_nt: TGTGCCAGCAGCCGCGGACAGGGCCCCTATGGCTACACCTTC
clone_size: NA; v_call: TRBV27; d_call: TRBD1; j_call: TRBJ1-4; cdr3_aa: CASRFLQGRVEKLFF; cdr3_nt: TGTGCCAGCAGATTCTTACAGGGGCGGGTTGAAAAACTGTTTTTT
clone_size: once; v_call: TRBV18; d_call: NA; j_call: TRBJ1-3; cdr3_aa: CASSPPTGFYSGNTIYF; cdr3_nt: TGTGCCAGCTCACCGCCGACAGGCTTCTACTCTGGAAACACCATATATTTT
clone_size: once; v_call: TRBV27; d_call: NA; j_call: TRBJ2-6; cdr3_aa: CASSSPSSGANVLTF; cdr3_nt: TGTGCCAGCAGTTCCCCCTCCTCTGGGGCCAACGTCCTGACTTTC
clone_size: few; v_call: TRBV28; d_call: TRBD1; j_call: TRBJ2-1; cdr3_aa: CASSLTTGTVINEQFF; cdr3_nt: TGTGCCAGCAGTTTAACCACCGGGACAGTAATCAATGAGCAGTTCTTC
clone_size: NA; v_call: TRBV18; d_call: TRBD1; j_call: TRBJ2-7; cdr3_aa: CASSDGQGSIYEQYF; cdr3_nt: TGTGCCAGCTCAGACGGACAGGGATCAATCTACGAGCAGTACTTC
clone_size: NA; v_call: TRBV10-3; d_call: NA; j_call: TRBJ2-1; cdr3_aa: CAISEWGYNDNEQFF; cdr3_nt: TGTGCCATCAGTGAGTGGGGGTATAATGACAATGAGCAGTTCTTC
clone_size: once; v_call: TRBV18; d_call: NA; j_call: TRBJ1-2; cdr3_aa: CASSPPTGGYYGYTF; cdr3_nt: TGTGCCAGCTCACCACCGACAGGAGGATACTATGGCTACACCTTC
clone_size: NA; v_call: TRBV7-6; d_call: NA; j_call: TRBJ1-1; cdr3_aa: CASSNVGREYMNTEAFF; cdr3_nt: TGTGCCAGCAGCAACGTCGGACGAGAGTACATGAACACTGAAGCTTTCTTT
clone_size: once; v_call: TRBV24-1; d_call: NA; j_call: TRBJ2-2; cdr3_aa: CATSDPKAGATGELFF; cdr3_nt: TGTGCCACCAGTGACCCAAAGGCAGGGGCCACCGGGGAGCTGTTTTTT
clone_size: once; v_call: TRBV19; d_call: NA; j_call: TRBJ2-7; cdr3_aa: CASSTGRPYEQYF; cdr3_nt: TGTGCCAGTAGTACGGGACGGCCCTACGAGCAGTACTTC
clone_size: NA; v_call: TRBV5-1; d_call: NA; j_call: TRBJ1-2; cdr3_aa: CASSLDGYTF; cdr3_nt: TGCGCCAGCAGCTTGGATGGCTACACCTTC